This passage covers 8 T cell receptor beta chains from one sample sequenced in a study of blood T cell repertoires in COVID-19. Measured with immunoSEQ multiplex PCR; TCRdb has only the in-frame clones, and not every one. The repertoire has about 180,000 clones, roughly nine tenths of them found once; the top ten carry less than 3.5%. Source material: peripheral blood. Receptors originate from a woman aged 30 to 39 with active or convalescent COVID-19.

The V gene is TRBV5-4, the J gene TRBJ1-1; D may be TRBD1 (5 bases). V lost 4 bases and J 1 base, leaving 14 bases between the germline ends. The germline V gene has CDR1 SGHNT and CDR2 YYREEE (reference sequence). The CDR3 extends over 15 amino acids. The CDR3 protein is CASSPQTVGNTEAFF. DNA of the CDR3: TGTGCCAGCAGCCCCCAGACAGTCGGGAACACTGAAGCTTTCTTT.

The chain uses TRBV11-2 and TRBJ1-4; D possibly corresponds to TRBD1 (5 bases). The V and J ends lost 0 bases and 8 bases respectively, with 16 bases between them. Looked up from germline, CDR1 is SGHAT and CDR2 is FQNNGV. The CDR3 is 16 residues long. CDR3 DNA sequence: TGTGCCAGCAGCTTAGAAGGGTTAGGGAGGGGAGAAAAACTGTTTTTT. It is translated as CASSLEGLGRGEKLFF. The full variable domain, in which reference TRBV11-2 and TRBJ1-4 provide the parts outside the CDR3, is EAGVAQSPRYKIIEKRQSVAFWCNPISGHATLYWYQQILGQGPKLLIQFQNNGVVDDSQLPKDRFSAERLKGVDSTLKIQPAKLEDSAVYLCASSLEGLGRGEKLFFGSGTQLSVL.

V gene TRBV11-1 combines with J gene TRBJ2-1, with D maybe TRBD2 (6 bases). This CDR3 comprises 14 residues. The V end lost 5 bases, the J end lost 7 bases, and 15 bases lay between the germline ends. Germline CDR1 is SGHAT and CDR2 is FQDESV (reference sequence). Here the CDR3 reads CASSMGLAGNEQFF. The CDR3 region has the DNA TGTGCCAGCAGCATGGGACTTGCGGGTAATGAGCAGTTCTTC.

The chain links TRBV5-6 to TRBJ2-5; D is perhaps TRBD2 (5 bases). V was shortened by 1 base and J by 4 bases, with 11 bases between the two germline ends. This CDR3 has 14 amino acids. Germline values: CDR1 SGHDT, CDR2 YYEEEE. CDR3 DNA: TGTGCCAGCAGCTTGTACATACGGGGAGAGACCCAGTACTTC. As protein: CASSLYIRGETQYF. The full variable domain, rest sourced from reference TRBV5-6 and TRBJ2-5, is DAGVTQSPTHLIKTRGQQVTLRCSPKSGHDTVSWYQQALGQGPQFIFQYYEEEERQRGNFPDRFSGHQFPNYSSELNVNALLLGDSALYLCASSLYIRGETQYFGPGTRLLVL.

V usage is TRBV28 and J usage is TRBJ2-3, with D tentatively TRBD1 (6 bases). CDR1 MDHEN and CDR2 SYDVKM come from the germline V gene. Trimming shortened V by 6 bases and J by 4 bases, and 17 bases separated the two germline ends. This CDR3 spans 15 amino acids. The CDR3 nucleotides read TGTGCCAGCAGCCTGGAGGACAGTGGGTCAGATACGCAGTATTTT. Protein product: CASSLEDSGSDTQYF.

The V call is TRBV7-9, the J call TRBJ2-7; D gene unclear. Trimming took off 6 bases at V and 3 bases at J, with 9 bases between the two ends. This CDR3 comprises 12 residues. Germline CDR1 is SEHNR and CDR2 is FQNEAQ (reference sequence). The CDR3 DNA is TGTGCCAGCAGTCGCGGCAGCTACGAGCAGTACTTC. It yields the protein CASSRGSYEQYF.

The V and J genes are TRBV4-1 and TRBJ1-1, with D perhaps matching TRBD1 (6 bases). Between the trimmed V and J ends, which lost 5 bases and 2 bases, there was a span of 15 bases. The CDR3 is made up of 15 amino acids. CDR1 is MGHRA and CDR2 is YSYEKL in the germline V gene. The CDR3 here is CASSWGPGQNTEAFF. In DNA, the CDR3 is TGCGCCAGCAGCTGGGGTCCGGGACAAAACACTGAAGCTTTCTTT.

The CDR3, as DNA: TGTGCCAGTAGTATACGGGACAGTGCTTATCAGCCCCAGCATTTT. Translating gives CASSIRDSAYQPQHF. The J gene is TRBJ1-5, the V gene TRBV19; 7 bases are a match to TRBD1. Per the germline V gene, CDR1 is LNHDA and CDR2 is SQIVND (reference sequence). The CDR3 runs to 15 residues. V was pared by 2 bases and J by 5 bases, with 6 bases of the junction left unmatched.